The clone carrying this T cell receptor (beta chain) was picked up many times. PCR was performed a second time for roughly 7 to 12 cycles using a sample-barcoded 5' primer and a J-beta primer mix. One entry per CDR3 protein results from TCRdb running MiXCR on the 5' RACE reads. The data contain about 1.6 million distinct CDR3 sequences, 30% to 35% of them seen just once; the ten biggest clones take up 11%. The data were taken from a study of blood T cells in healthy people across ages. There are 14 residues in the CDR3. The V end was cut by 1 base, the J end by 7 bases, with 17 bases between. The germline gives CDR1 DFQATT, CDR2 SNEGSKA (reference sequence).

The genes are TRBV20-1 and TRBJ2-7, with a tentative D call TRBD1 (6 bases). Sequenced material: blood. The source of this sequence is a woman aged 25 to 39 in good health. CDR3 DNA sequence: TGCAGTGCTAGAGTCCCGATGGGGGCTAGGGAGCAGTACTTC. Translation gives CSARVPMGAREQYF.